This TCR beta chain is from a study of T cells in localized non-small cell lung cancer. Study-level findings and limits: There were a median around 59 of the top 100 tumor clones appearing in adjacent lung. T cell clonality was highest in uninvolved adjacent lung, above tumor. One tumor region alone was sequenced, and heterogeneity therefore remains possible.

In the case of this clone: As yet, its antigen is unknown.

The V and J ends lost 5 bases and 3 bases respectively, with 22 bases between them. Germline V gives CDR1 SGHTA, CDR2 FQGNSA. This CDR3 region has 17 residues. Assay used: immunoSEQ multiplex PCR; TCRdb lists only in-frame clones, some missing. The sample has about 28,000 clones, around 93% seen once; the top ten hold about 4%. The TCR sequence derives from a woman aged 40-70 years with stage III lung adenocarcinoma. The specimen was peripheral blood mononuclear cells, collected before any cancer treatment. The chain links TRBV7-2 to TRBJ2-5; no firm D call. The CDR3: CASSLSRLLISKETQYF. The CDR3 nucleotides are TGTGCCAGCAGCCTCTCCCGTCTACTGATCTCCAAAGAGACCCAGTACTTC.